This TCR beta chain was captured in a study of T cells in Graves' hyperthyroidism and ophthalmopathy. Study-wide results and caveats: Blood held most thyroid clonotypes expanded above 0.001 frequency.

Concerning this clonotype itself: What it binds is unknown.

Looked up from germline, CDR1 is SGHRS and CDR2 is YFSETQ. CDR3 length: 14 residues. V lost 0 bases, J lost 5 bases, and 11 bases lay in between. The source material, RNA transcripts, was used to amplify TCR beta CDR3 regions. HTBI primers drove first-round RT-PCR of the TCR CDR3. TCRdb fed the multiplex PCR reads into MiXCR, producing one record per CDR3 protein. The top ten clones hold under 20% of a sample with 500,000 to 700,000 distinct CDR3 sequences, about a sixth of them seen once. Specimen: blood. The chain joins TRBV5-1 to TRBJ1-2; possibly TRBD1 for D (6 bases). This clonotype was obtained from a woman between 18 and 29 years old with Graves' hyperthyroidism. The DNA of the CDR3 is TGCGCCAGCAGCTTGGAAGCAGGGGCGTATGGCTACACCTTC. Amino acid sequence: CASSLEAGAYGYTF.